Included here is one T cell receptor beta chain sequence, with context. What it binds is unknown. Germline V gene sequence: CDR1 DFQATT, CDR2 SNEGSKA (reference sequence). There are 15 residues in the CDR3. Germline trimming cut 0 bases from V and 5 bases from J; bases unmatched to any gene: 7. Researchers reported that TCR beta cDNA libraries carried unique molecular identifiers. TCRdb redid the calling of the PCR reads with MiXCR, one entry per CDR3 protein. The data show about 160,000 distinct CDR3 sequences, 30% to 45% seen once. The data originate from a study of post-analysis software for immune sequencing data. Across the study: In terms of disease course, relapsing-remitting, secondary progressive and progressive-relapsing multiple sclerosis were included. Overall study findings and caveats: In patients, five or six TRBV segments were more frequent than in controls, with TRBV5-6, TRBV5-1 and TRBV20-1 among them. Controls showed significantly higher normalized Chao1 diversity than did multiple sclerosis patients. Strong co-clustering by F measure was evident for samples that had been prepared in the same batch.

The sequence was obtained from a girl aged 10 to 17 with multiple sclerosis. The sample was blood, taken after autologous hematopoietic stem cell transplantation. The J gene is TRBJ2-7, the V gene TRBV20-1, with 10 bases lining up with TRBD2. The CDR3: CSARDKSSGGNEQYF. The DNA for the CDR3 is TGCAGTGCTAGAGATAAGTCTAGCGGGGGCAACGAGCAGTACTTC.